The clone carrying this T cell receptor (beta chain) was observed a handful of times. Its target is unknown. The data stem from a study of T-cell memory formation after mild COVID-19. TCR alpha and TCR beta cDNA libraries carrying sample barcodes and UMIs were produced by 5'RACE using constant-segment primers. TCRdb redid the calling of the 5' RACE reads with MiXCR, one entry per CDR3 protein. The data contain some 210,000 distinct CDR3 sequences, around 18% of them singletons. General observations from the study: CD8+ contracting clones occupied EMRA, while CD4+ ones occupied mainly CM and EM. Memory cells collected pre-infection included some clones that later responded, suggesting cross-reactive memory joined.

The V segment lost 3 bases and the J segment 2 bases; nucleotides outside the gene matches: 5. Germline V CDR1 and CDR2: SGHTA, FQGNSA. CDR3 size: 16 residues. The source material was PBMCs or a T cell subset sorted from them (not recorded which). The chain employs TRBV7-2 and TRBJ2-4; 9 positions agree with TRBD2. This TCR was sampled from an adult woman who had mild COVID-19 (a few samples of this study predate the infection). Cell type and time point are not known. DNA of the CDR3: TGTGCCAGCAGCTTGCGGGGGGGATCGACCAAAAACATTCAGTACTTC. Protein: CASSLRGGSTKNIQYF.